These 22 T cell receptor beta chains were sequenced from one sample in a study of blood T cell repertoires in COVID-19. Some clones are missing from TCRdb's copy, which holds only in-frame ones; the method was immunoSEQ multiplex PCR. The sample has around 150,000 clones; 80% to 90% are singletons. Sequenced input: peripheral blood. These receptors were obtained from a man between 65 and 79 years old with acute or convalescent COVID-19.

The sample holds a few counts of this clone. The rearrangement joins TRBV6-2 or TRBV6-3 to TRBJ2-3; D ambiguous. The CDR3 sequence is 18 residues long. V lost 6 bases and J 3 bases, leaving 25 bases between the germline ends. Per the germline V gene, CDR1 is MNHEY and CDR2 is SVGEGT. CDR3 sequence: CASSDPSPRIAYTDTQYF. The CDR3 nucleotides read TGTGCCAGCAGCGACCCCTCTCCCCGGATAGCCTATACAGATACGCAGTATTTT.

V gene TRBV19 combines with J gene TRBJ1-5, with unresolved D. The germline V gene has CDR1 LNHDA and CDR2 SQIVND (reference sequence). The length of the CDR3 is 13 residues. V was clipped by 3 bases and J by 1 base, with 4 bases between them. CDR3 in amino acids: CASSMQSNQPQHF. In nucleotides, the CDR3 is TGTGCCAGTAGTATGCAGAGCAATCAGCCCCAGCATTTT. The whole variable domain, filled in from reference TRBV19 and TRBJ1-5, reads DGGITQSPKYLFRKEGQNVTLSCEQNLNHDAMYWYRQDPGQGLRLIYYSQIVNDFQKGDIAEGYSVSREKKESFPLTVTSAQKNPTAFYLCASSMQSNQPQHFGDGTRLSIL.

The rearrangement links TRBV5-1 to TRBJ2-1; D gene ambiguous. Germline V gene sequence: CDR1 SGHRS, CDR2 YFSETQ. Trimming took 1 base from V and 0 from J, leaving 14 bases between them. CDR3 length equals 17 residues. The chain's CDR3 is CASSLSLGSTSYNEQFF. Here the CDR3 DNA reads TGCGCCAGCAGCTTGTCGTTGGGCTCCACCTCCTACAATGAGCAGTTCTTC.

The V and J genes are TRBV7-2 and TRBJ2-1; TRBD1 agrees at 7 bases. The germline CDR1 and CDR2 sequences are SGHTA and FQGNSA. CDR3 size: 15 residues. The J segment lost 4 bases and the V segment lost 5 bases, leaving 8 bases of the junction unmatched. The CDR3 sequence is CASSQDRSPYNEQFF. Written as DNA, the CDR3 is TGTGCCAGCAGCCAGGACAGGTCACCTTACAATGAGCAGTTCTTC.

The rearrangement links TRBV2 to TRBJ2-2; possibly TRBD1 for D (6 bases). The ends were cut back, 1 base at V and 0 bases at J, with 6 bases in the middle. Per germline, CDR1 SNHLY and CDR2 FYNNEI. The CDR3 is 15 residues long. The CDR3 is CASSEGQANTGELFF. In DNA form, the CDR3 reads TGTGCCAGCAGTGAAGGACAGGCGAACACCGGGGAGCTGTTTTTT.

The chain links TRBV28 to TRBJ2-7; possibly TRBD2 for D (6 bases). Trimming shortened V by 2 bases and J by 0 bases, and 11 bases separated the two germline ends. CDR3 length: 15 amino acids. CDR1 MDHEN and CDR2 SYDVKM come from the germline V gene. The CDR3 nucleotides are TGTGCCAGCAGTTTAGAGGAGGGCTACTCCTACGAGCAGTACTTC. Its translation is CASSLEEGYSYEQYF.

This chain connects TRBV6-1 to TRBJ1-2, with 9 bases identical to TRBD1. The trim removed 2 bases at V and 8 bases at J, leaving 12 bases unmatched. The CDR3 spans 16 residues. Germline V lookup: CDR1 MNHNS, CDR2 SASEGT. The CDR3 loop is CASSETPGQGLEGYTF. Written as DNA, the CDR3 is TGTGCCAGCAGTGAAACCCCGGGACAGGGCCTTGAAGGCTACACCTTC.

This clone was detected once. The CDR3 sequence: CASSLSGLALQETQYF. CDR3 DNA sequence: TGTGCCAGCAGCCTTTCTGGACTAGCACTTCAAGAGACCCAGTACTTC. This rearrangement joins TRBV3-1 (or the pseudogene TRBV3-2) to TRBJ2-5; 8 nucleotides agree with TRBD2. V lost 4 bases and J lost 2; bases outside the gene matches: 9. Germline V gene data show CDR1 as LGHDT and CDR2 as YNNKEL (reference sequence). The CDR3 is 16 residues long.

The chain joins TRBV5-1 to TRBJ1-2; D gene uncertain. This CDR3 contains 14 residues. Between the trimmed V and J ends, which lost 0 bases and 3 bases, there was a span of 9 bases. CDR1 SGHRS and CDR2 YFSETQ come from the germline V gene. As DNA, the CDR3 is TGCGCCAGCAGCTTGGACCGATCGGACTATGGCTACACCTTC. Protein: CASSLDRSDYGYTF.

The V gene is TRBV7-6, the J gene TRBJ1-2, with D possibly being TRBD1 (6 bases). V gave up 1 base and J gave up 6 bases, with 12 bases separating them. CDR1 and CDR2 (germline): SGHVS, FNYEAQ. There are 14 residues in the CDR3. The CDR3 spells CASSLDVGADGYTF. DNA for the CDR3: TGTGCCAGCAGCTTAGATGTGGGGGCGGATGGCTACACCTTC. The full variable domain, with the rest looked up from reference TRBV7-6 and TRBJ1-2, is GAGVSQSPRYKVTKRGQDVALRCDPISGHVSLYWYRQALGQGPEFLTYFNYEAQQDKSGLPNDRFSAERPEGSISTLTIQRTEQRDSAMYRCASSLDVGADGYTFGSGTRLTVV.

The chain joins TRBV28 to TRBJ2-1; 12 nucleotides align to TRBD2. The CDR3 is 15 residues long. Germline V lookup: CDR1 MDHEN, CDR2 SYDVKM. V gave up 7 bases and J gave up 4 bases; unmatched junction bases: 5. Here the CDR3 reads CASKTSGSTYNEQFF. CDR3 sequence (DNA): TGTGCCAGCAAGACTAGCGGGAGTACGTACAATGAGCAGTTCTTC.

This clone came up a few times. Here the CDR3 DNA reads TGTGCCAGCGGCCTGCAGGGATATCGCACTGAAGCTTTCTTT. Translating gives CASGLQGYRTEAFF. V is TRBV6-2 or TRBV6-3 and J is TRBJ1-1, with D possibly matching TRBD1 (5 bases). V was cut by 8 bases and J by 4 bases, with 17 bases left in between. CDR3 length: 14 residues. The germline gives CDR1 MNHEY, CDR2 SVGEGT.

The chain combines TRBV6-1 with TRBJ2-2, with TRBD2 matching over 9 bases. V shed 1 base, J shed 2 bases, and the junction held 2 bases outside the gene matches. The CDR3 spans 16 residues. Germline CDR1 is MNHNS and CDR2 is SASEGT. CDR3 sequence reads: CASSEGLAANTGELFF. CDR3 DNA: TGTGCCAGCAGTGAAGGACTAGCGGCTAACACCGGGGAGCTGTTTTTT.

This chain uses TRBV4-3 with TRBJ2-7; TRBD2 agrees at 8 bases. V lost 0 bases and J lost 3; bases outside the gene matches: 4. There are 15 residues in the CDR3. CDR1 is LGHNA and CDR2 is YSLEER in the germline V gene. The CDR3 region has the DNA TGCGCCAGCAGCCAAGAATATAGCGGGAACTACGAGCAGTACTTC. The encoded protein is CASSQEYSGNYEQYF.

The J gene is TRBJ2-2, the V gene TRBV5-4; TRBD1 matches 7 bases. V shed 5 bases, J shed 7 bases, and the junction held 8 bases outside the gene matches. The CDR3 sequence is 14 residues long. Germline CDR1 SGHNT, CDR2 YYREEE (reference sequence). DNA for the CDR3: TGTGCCAGCAGGGACGACAGGGTTGACGGGGAGCTGTTTTTT. Protein: CASRDDRVDGELFF.

This rearrangement joins TRBV16 to TRBJ1-4, with D maybe TRBD1 (6 bases). The V end was cut by 2 bases, the J end by 10 bases, with 11 bases between. CDR3 length: 13 amino acids. Germline V gene data show CDR1 as KGHSY and CDR2 as FQNENV. The CDR3 loop is CASSQRTVGKLFF. The CDR3, as DNA: TGTGCCAGCAGCCAAAGGACAGTCGGAAAACTGTTTTTT.

This clone was counted a few times. The chain links TRBV19 to TRBJ1-5; D remains unclear. The length of the CDR3 is 14 residues. Germline CDR1 reads LNHDA; CDR2 reads SQIVND (reference sequence). V lost 3 bases and J 6 bases, leaving 12 bases between the germline ends. The CDR3 DNA follows: TGTGCCAGTAGTATCTCATTCGCAGGTCAGCCCCAGCATTTT. Translation: CASSISFAGQPQHF.

The chain links TRBV29-1 to TRBJ1-6; 9 nucleotides align to TRBD1. The V segment lost 8 bases and the J segment 12 bases; nucleotides outside the gene matches: 8. This CDR3 region has 12 residues. CDR1 and CDR2 from the germline V gene are SQVTM and ANQGSEA. CDR3 coding DNA: TGCAGCTTCCGGGACAGGGACGGACCCCTCCACTTT. As protein: CSFRDRDGPLHF.

The rearrangement uses TRBV6-2 or TRBV6-3 and TRBJ2-6; 12 positions agree with TRBD2. CDR3 size: 18 residues. V lost 8 bases to trimming and J lost 3 bases; unmatched junction nucleotides: 11. Germline V gene lookup returns CDR1 MNHEY and CDR2 SVGEGT. The CDR3 protein is CASRLPGLAGSGANVLTF. The CDR3 DNA reads as TGTGCCAGCCGCCTGCCTGGACTAGCGGGAAGTGGGGCCAACGTCCTGACTTTC.

The chain has TRBV5-5 and TRBJ2-2, with 7 bases matching TRBD1. The length of the CDR3 is 16 residues. Looked up from germline, CDR1 is SGHKS and CDR2 is YYEKEE (reference sequence). V shed 0 bases and J 8 bases; nucleotides not matched to a gene: 10. The CDR3 reads CASSLGDSWLGGELFF. In DNA, the CDR3 is TGTGCCAGCAGCTTGGGGGACAGCTGGCTCGGGGGGGAGCTGTTTTTT.

CDR3 sequence: CATFNRGRELAKNIQYF. The CDR3 DNA reads as TGTGCCACCTTCAATAGGGGGAGAGAACTAGCCAAAAACATTCAGTACTTC. The chain joins TRBV9 to TRBJ2-4; possibly TRBD1 for D (6 bases). Germline lookup yields CDR1 SGDLS and CDR2 YYNGEE. V lost 9 bases, J lost 0 bases, and 22 bases lay in between. This CDR3 is 17 amino acids long.

The chain employs TRBV7-2 and TRBJ2-1, with 9 nucleotides matching TRBD2. The CDR3 is made up of 15 amino acids. V shed 2 bases, J shed 7 bases, and the junction held 6 bases outside the gene matches. Germline V gene lookup returns CDR1 SGHTA and CDR2 FQGNSA. The CDR3 DNA reads as TGTGCCAGCAGCTTATATAGCGGGAGTTTAAATGAGCAGTTCTTC. This codes for CASSLYSGSLNEQFF.